The source of this TCR beta chain is a study of Ad26.COV2.S vaccination and SARS-CoV-2 variants (dated by TCRdb to the early 2020s). The study in broad terms: Vaccine-arm donors came from COV1001, a multicentre, randomized, double-blind, placebo-controlled phase I-IIa trial of Ad26.COV2.S in healthy adults. Ad26.COV2.S was given intramuscularly at 5x10^10 or 1x10^11 viral particles, as a single shot or as two shots 56 days apart. TCRbeta repertoire sequencing was used to assess the specificity and breadth of SARS-CoV-2-reactive T cell receptors after Ad26.COV2.S vaccination. The TCR-sequenced set comprised approximately 32 samples: around 20 Ad26.COV2.S vaccine recipients, 5 placebo recipients and 8 SARS-CoV-2 convalescent individuals. Trial participants were randomized into five groups of five, in which low-dose or high-dose Ad26.COV2.S was given once or twice, or placebo was given on both occasions. Blinding of investigators to trial group allocation was maintained during experiments and outcome assessment.

The immunoSEQ Assay was used to sequence TCRbeta CDR3 regions. After extraction, genomic DNA underwent amplification by bias-controlled multiplex PCR, followed by high-throughput sequencing. Per the authors' processing: To quantify the absolute abundance of every unique TCRbeta CDR3 region, sequences were collapsed and filtered. T cell fraction was estimated by normalizing TCRbeta template counts to usable DNA, with usable DNA measured through amplification of reference genes found in all nucleated cells. Repertoire TCRs were annotated as SARS-CoV-2-specific by exact matching of V gene, CDR3 amino acid sequence and J gene to a known reactive TCR set. The reference SARS-CoV-2 TCR set was derived from MIRA and filtered for enrichment in COVID-19-positive ImmuneCODE repertoires, a step that removed public or cross-reactive TCRs. Using the MIRA antigens, annotated TCRs were further analysed by specific ORF or by position within an ORF. Depth was the summed frequency of annotated unique rearrangements, while breadth was defined as annotated unique rearrangements over total unique productive rearrangements. Two-sided Wilcoxon rank-sum tests were used to compare TCR breadth between groups. TCRdb re-hosts the immuneACCESS table, in-frame sequences only. Its copies lack some clones; in the studies checked, an unresolved V gene accounts for under half of them, and the cause for the rest is not known. V, J and clone size were drawn from that table, and D and trimming were deduced from the DNA. This sample gives more than 400,000 clones in total; 92% of them show up just once. The top ten hold 1.5% to 2% of the sample.

Here is what the overall study found, with its caveats: Comparing responses between vaccine doses or regimens was not something the study was powered to do. According to the authors, total T cell responses may have been underestimated by the TCR breadth and depth analyses. Vaccine and placebo recipients had similar non-spike TCR breadth, a finding consistent with the vaccine containing only spike. After vaccination, spike-specific CD8+ and CD4+ T cell responses were reported to show substantial breadth. Higher spike-specific TCR breadth was observed in Ad26.COV2.S recipients than in placebo recipients (P = 0.0014).

About this clone itself: What antigen it recognizes has not been identified. Qualities for individual bases were not recorded, and no much larger clone is one base off.

A distance of 13 bases separates the germline ends of V and J, which lose 7 bases and 0 bases respectively. Inclusive of the bounding cysteine and phenylalanine, the CDR3 is 15 residues long. CDR3 DNA is the only sequence kept; it has 45 bases, read in frame from the first base. CDR1 LNHDA and CDR2 SQIVND are derived from the germline V gene (reference sequence). The treatment or condition label corresponds to: around 19 received Ad26.COV2.S at low or high dose, single or two shots; roughly 5 received placebo; per-sample allocation not given. For vaccine and placebo recipients, repertoires were sequenced using samples collected on day 63 after the first injection. Cohort 1b enrolled 20 to 30 adults aged 18-55 years at a single site in Boston, USA, between 29 July and 7 August 2020. As a vaccine, Ad26.COV2.S was a replication-incompetent adenovirus type 26 vector that expressed a prefusion-stabilized SARS-CoV-2 spike protein derived from the original Wuhan strain.

The TCR sequence derives from a person between 18 and 59 years old who received the Ad26.COV2.S COVID-19 vaccine or a placebo. The source was peripheral blood, collected in a trial of Ad26.COV2.S vaccine versus placebo. The chain was built from TRBV19 and TRBJ1-3; the D segment cannot be called with confidence. This receptor has the CDR3 CASMWGLRSGNTIYF. The DNA sequence is TGTGCCAGTATGTGGGGTCTACGCTCTGGAAACACCATATATTTT.